The 18 T cell receptor beta chains below were found in one sample sequenced in a study of cytomegalovirus exposure and HLA in healthy donors. Amplification used 60 Vbeta primers and 13 Jbeta primers. Sequencing used immunoSEQ multiplex PCR; TCRdb keeps in-frame clones, though not all of them. This sample's table reports 150,000 to 200,000 clones. Input material: PBMCs. These receptors were obtained from a woman between 18 and 29 years old in good health and CMV-seropositive.

The CDR3 DNA follows: TGTGCCAGCAGTGAGGGCGGGGGGACGAACACCGGGGAGCTGTTTTTT. The encoded protein is CASSEGGGTNTGELFF. This chain uses TRBV2 with TRBJ2-2, with 8 bases that match TRBD2. The J segment lost 0 bases and the V segment lost 3 bases, leaving 3 bases of the junction unmatched. The CDR3 length is 16 residues. CDR1 and CDR2 from the germline V gene are SNHLY and FYNNEI.

V is TRBV7-9 and J is TRBJ2-2; unclear D gene. The CDR3 sequence is 17 residues long. Germline-derived CDR1 and CDR2 are SEHNR and FQNEAQ (reference sequence). Trimming removed 2 bases at V and 2 bases at J, with 15 bases between. The CDR3 sequence: CASSLLAGRGNTGELFF. CDR3 coding DNA: TGTGCCAGCAGCTTATTGGCAGGTCGTGGTAACACCGGGGAGCTGTTTTTT. The full variable domain, rest sourced from reference TRBV7-9 and TRBJ2-2, is DTGVSQNPRHKITKRGQNVTFRCDPISEHNRLYWYRQTLGQGPEFLTYFQNEAQLEKSRLLSDRFSAERPKGSFSTLEIQRTEQGDSAMYLCASSLLAGRGNTGELFFGEGSRLTVL.

V gene TRBV5-6 combines with J gene TRBJ1-2, with a tentative D call TRBD1 (6 bases). This CDR3 is 13 amino acids long. V shed 4 bases and J shed 8 bases, with 15 bases lying between them. The V gene's germline CDR1 is SGHDT and CDR2 YYEEEE. The CDR3 spells CASSPDVQGGYTF. The DNA for the CDR3 is TGTGCCAGCAGCCCGGACGTCCAGGGGGGCTACACCTTC.

This chain uses TRBV7-6 with TRBJ2-1; 8 bases align to TRBD1. The CDR3 totals 15 residues. Unmatched junction bases numbered 10, after V lost 3 bases and J lost 9 bases. The germline V gene encodes CDR1 SGHVS and CDR2 FNYEAQ. The CDR3 spells CASSLLQDRDSEQFF. DNA of the CDR3: TGTGCCAGCAGCTTGTTGCAGGACAGGGACAGTGAGCAGTTCTTC.

The rearrangement joins TRBV25-1 to TRBJ1-6; maybe TRBD1 (5 bases). The CDR3 contains 15 residues. Between the trimmed V and J ends, which lost 2 bases and 7 bases, there was a span of 12 bases. Germline V lookup: CDR1 MGHDK, CDR2 SYGVNS. The CDR3: CASSEGPGVNSPLHF. CDR3 bases: TGTGCCAGCAGTGAAGGTCCGGGGGTGAATTCACCCCTCCACTTT.

The chain carries TRBV2 and TRBJ1-6, with TRBD1 matching 7 bases. The V and J ends lost 5 bases and 3 bases, in that order; junction bases with no gene match: 1. The CDR3 has 14 amino acids. Germline values: CDR1 SNHLY, CDR2 FYNNEI. Here the CDR3 DNA reads TGTGCCAGCAGTAGGGACAGCTATAATTCACCCCTCCACTTT. This codes for CASSRDSYNSPLHF.

The chain recombines TRBV10-3 with TRBJ2-3; the match to TRBD2 covers 9 bases. Germline lookup yields CDR1 ENHRY and CDR2 SYGVKD. The CDR3 sequence is 15 residues long. V trimming: 3 bases; J trimming: 3 bases; junction bases outside the gene matches: 4. CDR3 DNA: TGTGCCATCAGTGACCTGAGCGGGGGGACAGATACGCAGTATTTT. It codes for CAISDLSGGTDTQYF.

The chain uses TRBV6-1 and TRBJ1-5, with 9 bases lining up with TRBD1. The germline gives CDR1 MNHNS, CDR2 SASEGT. The V segment lost 3 bases and the J segment 7 bases; nucleotides outside the gene matches: 7. This CDR3 spans 15 amino acids. For the CDR3, the DNA is TGTGCCAGCAGTGAGTTTGGGACAGGGTACCAGCCCCAGCATTTT. The encoded protein is CASSEFGTGYQPQHF.

This chain joins TRBV7-9 and TRBJ1-2; 9 nucleotides agree with TRBD1. V was clipped by 5 bases and J by 6 bases; unmatched bases: 13. Germline V CDR1 and CDR2: SEHNR, FQNEAQ (reference sequence). CDR3 size: 16 residues. CDR3 region: CASSQLDGTGLHGYTF. The CDR3 DNA follows: TGTGCCAGCAGCCAACTAGACGGGACAGGGCTACATGGCTACACCTTC.

The chain is built from TRBV19 and TRBJ2-2; D perhaps matches TRBD2 (5 bases). The V and J ends lost 2 bases and 4 bases respectively, with 11 bases between them. This CDR3 is 15 amino acids long. From germline, CDR1 is LNHDA and CDR2 SQIVND (reference sequence). For the CDR3, the DNA is TGTGCCAGTAGTATACAGGACGAGGGCACCGGGGAGCTGTTTTTT. Translated: CASSIQDEGTGELFF. Full variable domain (remainder filled in from reference TRBV19 and TRBJ2-2): DGGITQSPKYLFRKEGQNVTLSCEQNLNHDAMYWYRQDPGQGLRLIYYSQIVNDFQKGDIAEGYSVSREKKESFPLTVTSAQKNPTAFYLCASSIQDEGTGELFFGEGSRLTVL.

The DNA for the CDR3 is TGTGCCAGCAGACAGGGCGCAACTAATGAAAAACTGTTTTTT. This gives the protein CASRQGATNEKLFF. V usage is TRBV2 and J usage is TRBJ1-4, with D possibly matching TRBD1 (6 bases). Trimming cost V 6 bases and J 0 bases, with 8 bases left between them. From germline, CDR1 is SNHLY and CDR2 FYNNEI. The CDR3 totals 14 residues.

With respect to this clone: One end of the junction is discordant with germline, which a read error may explain. V usage is TRBV15 and J usage is TRBJ2-6; D perhaps matches TRBD1 (6 bases). The CDR3 length is 15 residues. The V gene's germline CDR1 is LNHNV and CDR2 YYDKDF (reference sequence). CDR3 region: CATSPTAGETNALTF. Written as DNA, the CDR3 is TGTGCCACCAGCCCTACCGCAGGGGAGACCAACGCCCTGACTTTC.

This clone is called medium-sized based on its frequency. The rearrangement uses TRBV19 and TRBJ1-3; unclear D gene. V was clipped by 5 bases and J by 8 bases, with 13 bases between them. CDR3 length equals 13 residues. Germline assignment: CDR1 LNHDA and CDR2 SQIVND (reference sequence). The CDR3 DNA reads TGTGCCAGTAGTTCCCTATACCTGGACACCATATATTTT. This encodes CASSSLYLDTIYF.

The chain links TRBV19 to TRBJ2-7, with 10 positions matching TRBD2. The V gene's germline CDR1 is LNHDA and CDR2 SQIVND (reference sequence). The V gene end was trimmed by 5 bases and the J gene end by 4 bases; junction bases not matched to a gene: 2. The CDR3 length is 13 residues. The CDR3, as DNA: TGTGCCAGTAGTCTAGCGGGAGTGTACGAGCAGTACTTC. It specifies CASSLAGVYEQYF.

V usage is TRBV4-1 and J usage is TRBJ2-4; 8 bases are shared with TRBD2. Unmatched junction bases numbered 9, after V lost 3 bases and J lost 2 bases. This CDR3 is built from 17 residues. The germline CDR1 and CDR2 sequences are MGHRA and YSYEKL. The CDR3 nucleotides read TGCGCCAGCAGCCATGGGAGGGCGGGGGGCCCCAAAAACATTCAGTACTTC. Encoded protein: CASSHGRAGGPKNIQYF.

The chain carries TRBV6-5 and TRBJ1-1; a possible D gene is TRBD1 (6 bases). The CDR3 spans 16 residues. The V end lost 0 bases, the J end lost 3 bases, and 14 bases lay between the germline ends. Germline CDR1 and CDR2: MNHEY and SVGAGI. The CDR3 region has the DNA TGTGCCAGCAGTTACTCAGGGGGACCACTGCACACTGAAGCTTTCTTT. Translated, it gives CASSYSGGPLHTEAFF.

In DNA form, the CDR3 reads TGTGCCAGCAGTTACTCGTCGGGGACTAGGGGCGCTGAAGCTTTCTTT. It specifies CASSYSSGTRGAEAFF. The genes are TRBV6-5 and TRBJ1-1, with D tentatively TRBD1 (5 bases). The CDR3 contains 16 residues. The V gene's germline CDR1 is MNHEY and CDR2 SVGAGI. Between the trimmed V and J ends, which lost 0 bases and 6 bases, there was a span of 17 bases.

This chain uses TRBV6-6 with TRBJ1-1; D remains unclear. Germline-derived CDR1 and CDR2 are MNHNY and SVGAGI (reference sequence). CDR3 length: 16 amino acids. The V gene lost 5 bases and the J gene lost 1 base, with 17 bases spanning the gap. CDR3 amino acids: CASSPETSGTNTEAFF. Here the CDR3 DNA reads TGTGCCAGCAGTCCTGAAACCTCAGGAACGAACACTGAAGCTTTCTTT.